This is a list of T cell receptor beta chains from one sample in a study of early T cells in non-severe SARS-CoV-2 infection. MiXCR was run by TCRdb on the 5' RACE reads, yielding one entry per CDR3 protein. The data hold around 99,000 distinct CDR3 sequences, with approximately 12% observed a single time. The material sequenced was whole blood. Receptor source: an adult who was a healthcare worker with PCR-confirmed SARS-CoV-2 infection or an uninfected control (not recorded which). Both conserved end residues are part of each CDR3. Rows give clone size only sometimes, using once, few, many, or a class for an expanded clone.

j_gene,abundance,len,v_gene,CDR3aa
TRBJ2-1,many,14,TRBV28,CATGYGGRPLEQFF
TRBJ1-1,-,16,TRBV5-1,CASSLGARNMNTEAFF
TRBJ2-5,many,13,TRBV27,CASRRDREETQYF
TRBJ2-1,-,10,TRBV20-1,CSAAHKEQFF
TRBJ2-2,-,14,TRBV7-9,CASSPKTGPGELFF
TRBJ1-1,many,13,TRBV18,CASSQGENTEAFF
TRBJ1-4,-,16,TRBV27,CASSGTVALANEKLFF
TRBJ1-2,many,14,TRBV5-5,CASSLDRRTGAEFF
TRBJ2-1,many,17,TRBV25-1,CASSEYGVGEKDNEQFF
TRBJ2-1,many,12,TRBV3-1,CASSKVYNEQFF
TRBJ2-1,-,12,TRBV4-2,CASSQDAVEQFF
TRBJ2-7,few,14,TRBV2,CASTPGDTPYEQYF
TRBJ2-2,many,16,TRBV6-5,CASSYSIQGNTGELFF
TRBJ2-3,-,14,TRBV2,CASRTSPYTDTQYF
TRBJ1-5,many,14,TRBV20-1,CSARPGQENQPQHF
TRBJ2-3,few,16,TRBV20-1,CSASAVSGSSTDTQYF
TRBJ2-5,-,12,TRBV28,CASNLGREAQYF
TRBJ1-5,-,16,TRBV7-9,CASSLGLGRPNQPQHF
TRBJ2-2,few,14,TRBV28,CASSRGRYTGELFF
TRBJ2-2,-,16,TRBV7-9,CASSLSGRANTGELFF
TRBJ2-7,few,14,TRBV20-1,CSARRSTVSYEQYF
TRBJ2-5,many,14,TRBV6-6,CASSATEYQETQYF
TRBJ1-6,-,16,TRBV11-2,CASSLDRTGGHSPLHF
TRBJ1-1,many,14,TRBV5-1,CASSLGQVTTEAFF
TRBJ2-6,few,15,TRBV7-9,CASSLVGAGANVLTF
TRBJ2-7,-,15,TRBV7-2,CASSLALGVSYEQYF
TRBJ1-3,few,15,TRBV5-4,CASTPDRGVGNTIYF
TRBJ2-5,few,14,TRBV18,CASSPGTVQETQYF
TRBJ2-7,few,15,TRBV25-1,CASSWASGRAGEQYF
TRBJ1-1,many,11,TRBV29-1,CSAGRRGEAFF
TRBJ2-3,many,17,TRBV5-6,CASSWGPAGGETDTQYF
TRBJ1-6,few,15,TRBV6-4,CASRAGTADNSPLHF
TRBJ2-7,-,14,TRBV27,CASTPTGQGYEQYF
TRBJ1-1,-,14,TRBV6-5,CASSTGGVLAEAFF
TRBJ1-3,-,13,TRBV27,CASSRNRGNTIYF
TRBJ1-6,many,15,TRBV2,CASSPRTGGDSPLHF
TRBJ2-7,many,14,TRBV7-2,CASSFSGSPYEQYF
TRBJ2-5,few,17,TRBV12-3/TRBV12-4,CASRSSTTSGRQETQYF
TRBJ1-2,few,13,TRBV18,CASSPPGLDGYTF
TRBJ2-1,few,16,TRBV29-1,CSTGTSGSMLYNEQFF